Described below is a single T cell receptor (beta chain) sequence and its context. This table comes from immunoSEQ multiplex PCR, and its TCRdb copy is limited to in-frame clones, with some not included. The data hold about 190,000 clones, with roughly 85% observed a single time. The record originates from a study of blood T cell repertoires in COVID-19. V lost 4 bases to trimming and J lost 0 bases; unmatched junction nucleotides: 5. This CDR3 has 17 amino acids. Per the germline V gene, CDR1 is SNHLY and CDR2 is FYNNEI. Source material: peripheral blood. The TCR was taken from a woman aged 25-40 years with acute or convalescent COVID-19. The genes are TRBV2 and TRBJ2-2; 10 bases are a match to TRBD2. CDR3 region: CASSGLAGAANTGELFF. The CDR3 DNA sequence: TGTGCCAGCAGTGGTCTAGCGGGGGCCGCGAACACCGGGGAGCTGTTTTTT.